These T cell receptor beta chains were read from a single sample in a study of OX40 agonist ivuxolimab in advanced cancers. Sequencing used immunoSEQ multiplex PCR; TCRdb keeps in-frame clones, though not all of them. Found here are 53,000 or so clones, approximately 84% of them singletons; the top ten hold around an eighth. The input for sequencing was CD4+ or CD8+ T cells sorted from blood, taken in a trial of the OX40 agonist ivuxolimab. These receptors were obtained from an adult with an advanced solid tumor such as melanoma, head and neck, liver or kidney cancer. Each CDR3 is given with its conserved first and last residue. A D gene is named only where the DNA matches it firmly. Size tells how often a clone was seen (once, few, many) or the class of an expanded clone, and some rows leave it out.

TRBJ2-7 once TRBD2 TRBV28 CASNIAGALYEQYF TGTGCCAGCAACATAGCGGGAGCGCTCTACGAGCAGTACTTC
TRBJ1-5 - - TRBV28 CASSLYQPQHF TGTGCCAGCAGTTTGTATCAGCCCCAGCATTTT
TRBJ1-2 once - TRBV5-5 CASSFSSSLGAGDYGYTF TGTGCCAGCAGCTTCTCATCTTCTCTCGGCGCAGGGGACTATGGCTACACCTTC
TRBJ1-1 once TRBD1 TRBV2 CASSRRGLNTEAFF TGTGCCAGCAGTAGAAGGGGGCTGAACACTGAAGCTTTCTTT
TRBJ2-7 - - TRBV5-6 CASSSLLRSYEQYF TGTGCCAGCAGCTCTCTTCTCCGCAGCTACGAGCAGTACTTC
TRBJ1-1 - - TRBV7-8 CASSPTGGQNTEAFF TGTGCCAGCAGCCCGACCGGCGGGCAGAACACTGAAGCTTTCTTT
TRBJ1-4 - - TRBV19 CASSGQTATNEKLFF TGTGCCAGTAGTGGGCAGACGGCGACTAATGAAAAACTGTTTTTT
TRBJ1-3 - - TRBV29-1 CSVIQPQGVAGNTIYF TGCAGCGTTATCCAGCCTCAGGGAGTAGCTGGAAACACCATATATTTT
TRBJ2-1 - - TRBV6-1 CASSVGADSHYNEQFF TGTGCCAGCAGTGTAGGGGCGGATAGCCACTACAATGAGCAGTTCTTC
TRBJ2-1 - - TRBV5-1 CASSLMAGANEQFF TGCGCCAGCAGCTTGATGGCAGGGGCCAATGAGCAGTTCTTC
TRBJ2-3 - - TRBV29-1 CSVSPARGTDTQYF TGCAGCGTTTCCCCGGCCAGGGGCACAGATACGCAGTATTTT
TRBJ1-1 - - TRBV6-1 CASSEAYRAAFF TGTGCCAGCAGTGAAGCTTACAGGGCGGCTTTCTTT
TRBJ2-3 - TRBD1 TRBV27 CASRVTGATDTQYF TGTGCCAGCAGGGTGACAGGGGCCACAGATACGCAGTATTTT
TRBJ1-3 - - TRBV27 CASSLLGASGNTIYF TGTGCCAGCAGTTTATTGGGGGCGTCTGGAAACACCATATATTTT
TRBJ2-5 - - TRBV6-1 CASSEGLLETQYF TGTGCCAGCAGTGAAGGGCTACTAGAGACCCAGTACTTC